This entry lists 16 T cell receptor beta chains sequenced from one sample in a study of siplizumab effects on memory and regulatory T cells. Repertoires were generated with immunoSEQ multiplex PCR, while TCRdb's copy carries only in-frame clones and drops some. The sample has tens of thousands of clones, 80% to 95% seen once. The specimen sequenced was CD8+ T cells sorted from blood. The receptors come from a human donor in good health.

This clone was found once. The chain uses TRBV29-1 and TRBJ2-7; D is possibly TRBD1 (5 bases). This CDR3 has 16 residues. Germline values: CDR1 SQVTM, CDR2 ANQGSEA. V was trimmed by 6 bases and J by 5 bases, leaving 26 bases between them. Here the CDR3 reads CSVARVGVQLLDEQYF. The CDR3 nucleotides are TGCAGCGTGGCAAGGGTAGGGGTCCAACTTCTCGACGAGCAGTACTTC.

The chain uses TRBV18 and TRBJ2-5; 7 bases align to TRBD1. The V gene's germline CDR1 is KGHSH and CDR2 LQKENI. This CDR3 is 16 amino acids long. The J segment lost 2 bases and the V segment lost 5 bases, leaving 11 bases of the junction unmatched. This chain's CDR3 is CASSAGTAKSQETQYF. DNA for the CDR3: TGTGCCAGCTCAGCCGGGACAGCCAAATCTCAAGAGACCCAGTACTTC.

V and J are TRBV4-1 and TRBJ1-2; a weak D match, TRBD1 (6 bases). CDR1 MGHRA and CDR2 YSYEKL come from the germline V gene. The CDR3 contains 15 residues. Between the trimmed V and J ends, which lost 3 bases and 5 bases, there was a span of 16 bases. DNA of the CDR3: TGCGCCAGCAGCCAGAGTACCGGGACATTTTATGGCTACACCTTC. It is translated as CASSQSTGTFYGYTF.

The rearrangement uses TRBV6-4 and TRBJ1-2; possibly TRBD1 for D (6 bases). CDR1 and CDR2 (germline): MRHNA, SNTAGT. CDR3 size: 16 residues. Deletions cut 0 bases from V and 1 base from J, with 12 bases between. CDR3 bases: TGTGCCAGCAGTGACTCGTACAGGGCGGATAACTATGGCTACACCTTC. The encoded protein is CASSDSYRADNYGYTF.

The J gene is TRBJ2-3, the V gene TRBV27; no firm D call. CDR3 length equals 12 residues. V lost 6 bases and J 6 bases, leaving 10 bases between the germline ends. Germline V gives CDR1 MNHEY, CDR2 SMNVEV (reference sequence). For the CDR3, the DNA is TGTGCCAGCAGCTCCGGGTCGGATACGCAGTATTTT. This encodes CASSSGSDTQYF.

This chain's CDR3 is CSVVSYEQYF. CDR3 in DNA: TGCAGCGTTGTGTCCTACGAGCAGTACTTC. The rearrangement uses TRBV29-1 and TRBJ2-7; D remains ambiguous. Germline V gene lookup returns CDR1 SQVTM and CDR2 ANQGSEA. CDR3 length: 10 residues. Trimming left V 4 bases short and J 1 base short, with 2 bases between.

The V and J genes are TRBV5-1 and TRBJ1-1, with D tentatively TRBD1 (6 bases). The CDR3 is 14 residues long. Trimming took 1 base from V and 4 from J, leaving 11 bases between them. Germline values: CDR1 SGHRS, CDR2 YFSETQ. CDR3 residues: CASSLTGYGTEAFF. The CDR3 DNA follows: TGCGCCAGCAGCTTGACAGGGTACGGCACTGAAGCTTTCTTT.

The chain couples TRBV7-2 to TRBJ1-5; 9 nucleotides line up with TRBD1. The CDR3 loop spans 15 amino acids. Germline CDR1 reads SGHTA; CDR2 reads FQGNSA. The trim removed 1 base at V and 7 bases at J, leaving 5 bases unmatched. CDR3 protein: CASSLGLGTGQPQHF. The CDR3 DNA is TGTGCCAGCAGCTTAGGTCTGGGGACAGGGCAGCCCCAGCATTTT.

The rearrangement joins TRBV5-4 to TRBJ2-2, with no clear D. The CDR3 spans 14 residues. CDR1 and CDR2 from the germline V gene are SGHNT and YYREEE (reference sequence). V was cut by 4 bases and J by 0 bases, with 7 bases left in between. The CDR3 bases are TGTGCCAGCAGCCTAGGGCCGAACACCGGGGAGCTGTTTTTT. Residues: CASSLGPNTGELFF.

The chain combines TRBV7-9 with TRBJ1-4, with TRBD1 as a possible D gene (5 bases). V gave up 1 base and J gave up 7 bases, with 13 bases separating them. The CDR3 is 15 amino acids. Germline lookup yields CDR1 SEHNR and CDR2 FQNEAQ (reference sequence). The CDR3 sequence is CASSLVGGGSEKLFF. CDR3 bases: TGTGCCAGCAGCTTAGTCGGGGGAGGGTCTGAAAAACTGTTTTTT.

The chain recombines TRBV7-6 with TRBJ1-1; the D gene is possibly TRBD1 (5 bases). From germline, CDR1 is SGHVS and CDR2 FNYEAQ. The CDR3 totals 13 residues. Trimming removed 0 bases from V and 6 bases from J, with 8 bases in between. The CDR3 protein is CASSLAPGAEAFF. The CDR3 bases are TGTGCCAGCAGCTTAGCCCCGGGGGCTGAAGCTTTCTTT.

The sample holds a few counts of this clone. V gene TRBV27 combines with J gene TRBJ2-7; 7 bases agree with TRBD2. The CDR3 has 15 residues. Germline V gives CDR1 MNHEY, CDR2 SMNVEV (reference sequence). V shed 0 bases, J shed 3 bases, and the junction held 5 bases outside the gene matches. CDR3 sequence reads: CASSLSGGSLYEQYF. The CDR3 DNA reads TGTGCCAGCAGTTTATCGGGCGGGAGTCTCTACGAGCAGTACTTC.

The chain links TRBV6-5 to TRBJ1-1; 8 bases match TRBD1. The CDR3 length is 11 residues. Germline V CDR1 and CDR2: MNHEY, SVGAGI. Trimming took 7 bases from V and 8 from J; bases not matched to a gene: 3. The CDR3 is CASTSGGEAFF. DNA of the CDR3: TGTGCCAGCACCTCAGGGGGCGAAGCTTTCTTT.

The V call is TRBV9, the J call TRBJ2-2; unclear D gene. V gave up 0 bases and J gave up 9 bases, with 6 bases separating them. The CDR3 extends over 12 amino acids. Germline V gene lookup returns CDR1 SGDLS and CDR2 YYNGEE. Written as DNA, the CDR3 is TGTGCCAGCAGCGTAGGGAGCCGGGAGCTGTTTTTT. It yields the protein CASSVGSRELFF.

The CDR3 here is CASSQDVVDTQYF. The CDR3 bases are TGCGCCAGCAGCCAAGATGTGGTGGATACGCAGTATTTT. The chain recombines TRBV4-1 with TRBJ2-3; D unresolved. The V gene lost 0 bases and the J gene lost 6 bases, with 7 bases spanning the gap. This CDR3 comprises 13 residues. Looked up from germline, CDR1 is MGHRA and CDR2 is YSYEKL.

The V call is TRBV27, the J call TRBJ1-5, with D possibly matching TRBD1 (6 bases). This CDR3 is 14 amino acids long. V gave up 8 bases and J gave up 4 bases, with 15 bases separating them. Germline V gene data show CDR1 as MNHEY and CDR2 as SMNVEV (reference sequence). The CDR3 DNA follows: TGTGCCAGCGGTCTGGGGGCTTCAAATCAGCCCCAGCATTTT. It encodes CASGLGASNQPQHF.